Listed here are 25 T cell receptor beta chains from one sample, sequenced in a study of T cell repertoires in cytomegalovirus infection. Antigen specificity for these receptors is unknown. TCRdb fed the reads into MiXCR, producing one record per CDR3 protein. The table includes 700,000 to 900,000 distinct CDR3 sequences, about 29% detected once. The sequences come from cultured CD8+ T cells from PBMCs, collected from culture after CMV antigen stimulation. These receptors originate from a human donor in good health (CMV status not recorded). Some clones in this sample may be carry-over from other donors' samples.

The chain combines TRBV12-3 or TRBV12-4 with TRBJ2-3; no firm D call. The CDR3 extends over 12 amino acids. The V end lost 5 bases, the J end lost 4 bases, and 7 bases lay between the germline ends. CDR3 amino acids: CASSGLPDTQYF. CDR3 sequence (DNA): TGTGCCAGCAGTGGGCTCCCAGATACGCAGTATTTT.

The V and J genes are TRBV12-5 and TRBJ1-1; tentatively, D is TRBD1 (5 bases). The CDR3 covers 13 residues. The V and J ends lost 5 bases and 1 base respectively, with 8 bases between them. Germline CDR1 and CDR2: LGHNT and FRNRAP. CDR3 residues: CASGGGPNTEAFF. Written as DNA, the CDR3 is TGTGCTAGTGGTGGGGGACCGAACACTGAAGCTTTCTTT.

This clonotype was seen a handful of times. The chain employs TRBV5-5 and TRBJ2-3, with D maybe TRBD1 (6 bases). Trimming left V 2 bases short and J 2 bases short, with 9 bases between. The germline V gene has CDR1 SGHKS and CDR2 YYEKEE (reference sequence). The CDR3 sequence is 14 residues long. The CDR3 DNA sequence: TGTGCCAGCAGCTTTGGGGACAACACAGATACGCAGTATTTT. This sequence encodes CASSFGDNTDTQYF.

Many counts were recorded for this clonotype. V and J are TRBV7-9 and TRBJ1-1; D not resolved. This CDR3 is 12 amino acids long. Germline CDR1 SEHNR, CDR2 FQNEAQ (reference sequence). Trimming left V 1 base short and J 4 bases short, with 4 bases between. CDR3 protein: CASSLGFTEAFF. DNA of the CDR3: TGTGCCAGCAGCTTAGGGTTCACTGAAGCTTTCTTT.

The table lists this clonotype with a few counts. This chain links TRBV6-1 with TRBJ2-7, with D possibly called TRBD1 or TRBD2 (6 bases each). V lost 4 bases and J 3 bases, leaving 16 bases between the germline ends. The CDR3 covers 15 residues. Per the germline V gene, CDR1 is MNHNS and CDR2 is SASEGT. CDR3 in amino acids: CASSVRDTGLYEQYF. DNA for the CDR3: TGTGCCAGCAGTGTCCGGGACACGGGACTCTACGAGCAGTACTTC.

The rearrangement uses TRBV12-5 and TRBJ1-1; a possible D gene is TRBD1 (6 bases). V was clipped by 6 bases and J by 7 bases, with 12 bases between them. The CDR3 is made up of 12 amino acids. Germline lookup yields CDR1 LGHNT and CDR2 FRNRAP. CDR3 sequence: CASGLGQYEAFF. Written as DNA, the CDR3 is TGTGCTAGTGGCCTTGGACAGTATGAAGCTTTCTTT.

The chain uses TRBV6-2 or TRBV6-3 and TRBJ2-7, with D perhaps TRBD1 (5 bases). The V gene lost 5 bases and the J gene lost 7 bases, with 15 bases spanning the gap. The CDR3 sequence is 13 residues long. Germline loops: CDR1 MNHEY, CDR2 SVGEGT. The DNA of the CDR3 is TGTGCCAGCAGTATAGGATGGGGCGCGGAGCAGTACGTC. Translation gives CASSIGWGAEQYV.

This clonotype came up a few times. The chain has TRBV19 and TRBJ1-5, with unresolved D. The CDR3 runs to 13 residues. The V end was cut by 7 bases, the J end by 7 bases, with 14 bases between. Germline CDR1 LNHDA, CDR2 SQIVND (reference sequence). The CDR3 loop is CASTSDYVQPQHF. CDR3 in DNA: TGTGCCAGTACCTCGGATTACGTCCAGCCCCAGCATTTT.

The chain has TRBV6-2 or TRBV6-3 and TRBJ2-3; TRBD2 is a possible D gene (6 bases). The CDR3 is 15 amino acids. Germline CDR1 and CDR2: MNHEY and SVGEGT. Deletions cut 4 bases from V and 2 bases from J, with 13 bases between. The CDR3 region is CASSWRGRFTDTQYF. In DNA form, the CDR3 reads TGTGCCAGCAGTTGGCGGGGCAGGTTCACAGATACGCAGTATTTT.

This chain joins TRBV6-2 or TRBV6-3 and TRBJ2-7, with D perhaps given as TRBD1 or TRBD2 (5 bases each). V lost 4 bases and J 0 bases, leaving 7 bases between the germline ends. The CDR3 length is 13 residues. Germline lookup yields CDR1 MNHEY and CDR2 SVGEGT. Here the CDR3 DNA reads TGTGCCAGCAGTTGGGGGTTCTCCTACGAGCAGTACGTC. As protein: CASSWGFSYEQYV.

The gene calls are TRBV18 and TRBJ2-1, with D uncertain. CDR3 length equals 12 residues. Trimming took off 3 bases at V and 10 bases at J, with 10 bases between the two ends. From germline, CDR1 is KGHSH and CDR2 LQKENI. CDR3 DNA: TGTGCCAGCTCACCTCGAACGTCCGAGCAGTTCTTC. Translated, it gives CASSPRTSEQFF.

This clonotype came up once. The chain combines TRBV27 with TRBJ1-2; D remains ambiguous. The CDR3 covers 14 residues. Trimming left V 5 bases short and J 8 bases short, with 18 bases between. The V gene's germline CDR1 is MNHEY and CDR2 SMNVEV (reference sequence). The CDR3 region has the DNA TGTGCCAGCAGTCCCCAACCCGCGGCAAGAGGCTACACCTTC. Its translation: CASSPQPAARGYTF.

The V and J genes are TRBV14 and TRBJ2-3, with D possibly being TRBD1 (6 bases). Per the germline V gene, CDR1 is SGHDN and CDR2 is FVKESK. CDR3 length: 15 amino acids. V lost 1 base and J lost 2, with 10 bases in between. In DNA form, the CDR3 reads TGTGCCAGCAGCCAAGGGGACACTACCACAGATACGCAGTATTTT. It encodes CASSQGDTTTDTQYF. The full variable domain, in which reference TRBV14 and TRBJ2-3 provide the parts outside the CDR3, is EAGVTQFPSHSVIEKGQTVTLRCDPISGHDNLYWYRRVMGKEIKFLLHFVKESKQDESGMPNNRFLAERTGGTYSTLKVQPAELEDSGVYFCASSQGDTTTDTQYFGPGTRLTVL.

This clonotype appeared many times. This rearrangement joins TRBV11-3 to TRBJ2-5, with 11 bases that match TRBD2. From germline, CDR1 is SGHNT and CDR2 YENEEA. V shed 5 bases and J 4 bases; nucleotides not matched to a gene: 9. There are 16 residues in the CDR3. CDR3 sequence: CASSPIASGGPETQYF. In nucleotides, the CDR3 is TGTGCCAGCAGCCCGATCGCTAGCGGGGGGCCAGAGACCCAGTACTTC.

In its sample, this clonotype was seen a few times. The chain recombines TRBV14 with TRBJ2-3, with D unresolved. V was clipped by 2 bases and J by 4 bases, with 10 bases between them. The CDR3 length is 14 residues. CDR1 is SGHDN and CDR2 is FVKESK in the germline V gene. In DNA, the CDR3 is TGTGCCAGCAGCCAAACGGAATCCCCAGATACGCAGTATTTT. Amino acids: CASSQTESPDTQYF.

CDR3 sequence reads: CASSSWTGGDEQFF. CDR3 DNA: TGTGCCAGCAGCTCATGGACAGGGGGGGATGAGCAGTTCTTC. This chain connects TRBV11-2 to TRBJ2-1, with 10 bases fitting TRBD1. J gave up 8 bases and V 4 bases, and 5 bases lay outside the gene matches. The length of the CDR3 is 14 residues. Germline lookup yields CDR1 SGHAT and CDR2 FQNNGV.

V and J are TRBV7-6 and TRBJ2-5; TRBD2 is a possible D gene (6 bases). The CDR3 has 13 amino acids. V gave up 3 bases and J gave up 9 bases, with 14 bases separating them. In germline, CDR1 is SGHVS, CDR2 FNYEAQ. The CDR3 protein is CASSFLALAAQYF. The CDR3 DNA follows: TGTGCCAGCAGCTTTCTAGCGTTGGCGGCCCAGTACTTC.

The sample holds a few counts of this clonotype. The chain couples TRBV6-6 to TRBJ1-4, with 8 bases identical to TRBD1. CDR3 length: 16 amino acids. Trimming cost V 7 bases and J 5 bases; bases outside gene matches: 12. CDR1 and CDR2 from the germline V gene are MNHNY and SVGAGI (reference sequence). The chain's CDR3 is CASINVVRQGNEKLFF. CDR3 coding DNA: TGTGCCAGCATTAACGTCGTCCGACAGGGGAATGAAAAACTGTTTTTT.

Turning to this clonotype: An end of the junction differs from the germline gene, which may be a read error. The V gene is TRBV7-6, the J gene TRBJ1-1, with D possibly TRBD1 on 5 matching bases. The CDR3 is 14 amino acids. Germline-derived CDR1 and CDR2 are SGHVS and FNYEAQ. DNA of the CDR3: TGTGCCAGCACCTTAAGAGGGGATGGCACTGAAGCTTTCTTT. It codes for CASTLRGDGTEAFF.

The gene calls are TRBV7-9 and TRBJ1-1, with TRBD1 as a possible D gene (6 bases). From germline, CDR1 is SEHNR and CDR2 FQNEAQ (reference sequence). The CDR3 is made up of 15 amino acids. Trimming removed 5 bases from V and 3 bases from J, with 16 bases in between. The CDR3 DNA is TGTGCCAGCAGCCCCCCAAGGGGGTTGGACACTGAAGCTTTCTTT. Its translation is CASSPPRGLDTEAFF.

The DNA for the CDR3 is TGTGCCAGCAGCGTAGGGGGCGGGGGAGGCCCCGAAGGATGCCAGTATTTT. Translation: CASSVGGGGGPEGCQYF. The rearrangement links TRBV9 to TRBJ2-3, with 7 bases lining up with TRBD2. Unmatched junction bases numbered 19, after V lost 0 bases and J lost 12 bases. The CDR3 is made up of 17 amino acids. From germline, CDR1 is SGDLS and CDR2 YYNGEE.

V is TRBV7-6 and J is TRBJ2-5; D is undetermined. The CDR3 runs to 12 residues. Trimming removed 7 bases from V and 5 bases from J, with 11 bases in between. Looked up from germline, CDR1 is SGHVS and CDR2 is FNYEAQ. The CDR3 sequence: CASIGVEETQYF. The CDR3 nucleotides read TGTGCCAGCATAGGCGTCGAGGAGACCCAGTACTTC.

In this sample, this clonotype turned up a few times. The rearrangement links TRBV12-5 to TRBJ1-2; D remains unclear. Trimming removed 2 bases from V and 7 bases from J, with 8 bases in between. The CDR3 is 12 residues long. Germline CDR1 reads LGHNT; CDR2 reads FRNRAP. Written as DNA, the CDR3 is TGTGCTAGTGGTTTGACGGGGTTTGGCTACACCTTC. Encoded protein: CASGLTGFGYTF.

As DNA, the CDR3 is TGTGCCAGCAGCGTAGTCGGACTAGCGGGGGGGTCCTCCTACAATGAGCAGTTCTTC. Translating it yields CASSVVGLAGGSSYNEQFF. The rearrangement joins TRBV9 to TRBJ2-1; 15 nucleotides match TRBD2. From germline, CDR1 is SGDLS and CDR2 YYNGEE. V was pared by 0 bases and J by 0 bases, with 4 bases of the junction left unmatched. This CDR3 comprises 19 residues.

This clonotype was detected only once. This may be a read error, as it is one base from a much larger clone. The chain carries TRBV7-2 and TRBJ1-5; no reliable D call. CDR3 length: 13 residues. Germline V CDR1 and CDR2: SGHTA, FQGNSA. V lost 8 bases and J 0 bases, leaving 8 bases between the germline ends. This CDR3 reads CASGEASNQPQHF. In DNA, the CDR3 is TGTGCCAGCGGAGAAGCTAGCAATCAGCCCCAGCATTTT.